Listed below are T cell receptor beta chains from one sample, sequenced in a study of T cells in Graves' hyperthyroidism and ophthalmopathy. TCRdb passed the multiplex PCR reads through MiXCR, listing each CDR3 protein once. The sample yields roughly 150,000 distinct CDR3 sequences, 8% to 9.5% seen once. The sequenced sample consisted of blood. The receptor source for this set is a woman under 30 with Graves' hyperthyroidism that later progressed to Graves' ophthalmopathy. Both conserved end residues are part of each CDR3. Fields, in order: CDR3 protein, CDR3 DNA, D gene, J gene, clone size, V gene. A D gene is named only where the DNA matches it firmly. Not every row has a clone size; where given, it reads once, few, many or a size class.

CDR3 protein: CASTGGNQPQHF
CDR3 DNA: TGTGCCTCTACAGGGGGAAATCAGCCCCAGCATTTT
D gene: TRBD1
J gene: TRBJ1-5
clone size: many
V gene: TRBV19

CDR3 protein: CARGEAFF
CDR3 DNA: TGTGCCAGGGGAGAAGCTTTCTTT
D gene: -
J gene: TRBJ1-1
clone size: many
V gene: TRBV2

CDR3 protein: CASSLRTGIRTDTQYF
CDR3 DNA: TGTGCCAGCAGCTTAAGGACAGGGATCAGAACAGATACGCAGTATTTT
D gene: TRBD1
J gene: TRBJ2-3
clone size: many
V gene: TRBV7-2

CDR3 protein: CASSDRGWYTEAFF
CDR3 DNA: TGTGCCAGCAGTGACCGGGGGTGGTACACTGAAGCTTTCTTT
D gene: -
J gene: TRBJ1-1
clone size: many
V gene: TRBV2

CDR3 protein: CASSLRDRSLNQPQHF
CDR3 DNA: TGTGCCAGTAGTCTAAGGGACAGGAGTCTCAATCAGCCCCAGCATTTT
D gene: TRBD1
J gene: TRBJ1-5
clone size: few
V gene: TRBV19

CDR3 protein: CASRTGQGVAETQYF
CDR3 DNA: TGTGCCAGCAGAACCGGACAGGGGGTTGCAGAGACCCAGTACTTC
D gene: TRBD1
J gene: TRBJ2-5
clone size: many
V gene: TRBV12-3/TRBV12-4

CDR3 protein: CASGILAGTLEETQYF
CDR3 DNA: TGTGCCAGCGGAATCCTAGCGGGAACGCTAGAAGAGACCCAGTACTTC
D gene: TRBD2
J gene: TRBJ2-5
clone size: -
V gene: TRBV7-2

CDR3 protein: CASRRRAGPTNYGYTF
CDR3 DNA: TGTGCCAGCAGAAGGAGGGCCGGGCCAACTAACTATGGCTACACCTTC
D gene: -
J gene: TRBJ1-2
clone size: -
V gene: TRBV5-6

CDR3 protein: CASSQGPSNSPLHF
CDR3 DNA: TGTGCCAGCAGCCAGGGCCCCTCAAATTCACCCCTCCACTTT
D gene: -
J gene: TRBJ1-6
clone size: many
V gene: TRBV14

CDR3 protein: CSVELFGGAREKLFF
CDR3 DNA: TGCAGCGTTGAATTATTTGGGGGCGCTCGGGAAAAACTGTTTTTT
D gene: -
J gene: TRBJ1-4
clone size: many
V gene: TRBV29-1

CDR3 protein: CASVTSGVLTEQFF
CDR3 DNA: TGTGCCAGCGTAACTAGCGGGGTACTGACTGAGCAGTTCTTC
D gene: TRBD2
J gene: TRBJ2-1
clone size: many
V gene: TRBV6-1

CDR3 protein: CASSRTGLESSYNSPLHF
CDR3 DNA: TGTGCCAGCTCACGGACAGGCCTCGAAAGCTCCTATAATTCACCCCTCCACTTT
D gene: TRBD1
J gene: TRBJ1-6
clone size: few
V gene: TRBV18

CDR3 protein: CASSQPAGRSTDTQYF
CDR3 DNA: TGTGCCAGCAGCCAACCCGCGGGCAGGTCCACAGATACGCAGTATTTT
D gene: -
J gene: TRBJ2-3
clone size: many
V gene: TRBV12-3/TRBV12-4

CDR3 protein: CASRGLAGANTGELFF
CDR3 DNA: TGTGCCAGCAGAGGACTAGCGGGAGCGAACACCGGGGAGCTGTTTTTT
D gene: TRBD2
J gene: TRBJ2-2
clone size: many
V gene: TRBV12-3/TRBV12-4

CDR3 protein: CATTGGHLVGEKLFF
CDR3 DNA: TGTGCCACCACGGGGGGCCACCTCGTAGGGGAAAAACTGTTTTTT
D gene: -
J gene: TRBJ1-4
clone size: few
V gene: TRBV25-1

CDR3 protein: CASQTGQGFFEAFF
CDR3 DNA: TGTGCCAGCCAGACGGGACAGGGGTTTTTTGAAGCTTTCTTT
D gene: TRBD1
J gene: TRBJ1-1
clone size: many
V gene: TRBV28

CDR3 protein: CASSISGQGPYREQFF
CDR3 DNA: TGTGCCAGTAGTATATCAGGACAGGGGCCATACAGGGAGCAGTTCTTC
D gene: TRBD1
J gene: TRBJ2-1
clone size: many
V gene: TRBV19

CDR3 protein: CASSIVPGRARANEQFF
CDR3 DNA: TGTGCCAGTAGTATAGTGCCTGGGAGGGCGAGGGCCAATGAGCAGTTCTTC
D gene: TRBD2
J gene: TRBJ2-1
clone size: many
V gene: TRBV19

CDR3 protein: CSARKGETEAFF
CDR3 DNA: TGCAGTGCTAGGAAAGGGGAAACTGAAGCTTTCTTT
D gene: -
J gene: TRBJ1-1
clone size: medium-sized
V gene: TRBV20-1

CDR3 protein: CASSRARGQNLYEQYF
CDR3 DNA: TGTGCCAGCAGCCGAGCAAGGGGGCAAAACCTCTACGAGCAGTACTTC
D gene: TRBD1
J gene: TRBJ2-7
clone size: few
V gene: TRBV3-1

CDR3 protein: CASTPRTGNQPQHF
CDR3 DNA: TGTGCCAGCACCCCCCGGACAGGCAATCAGCCCCAGCATTTT
D gene: -
J gene: TRBJ1-5
clone size: many
V gene: TRBV6-1

CDR3 protein: CASSPWSESTDTQYF
CDR3 DNA: TGTGCCAGCTCACCTTGGAGCGAGAGCACAGATACGCAGTATTTT
D gene: -
J gene: TRBJ2-3
clone size: many
V gene: TRBV18

CDR3 protein: CASSPDLAGSEQFF
CDR3 DNA: TGTGCCAGCAGCCCGGACCTAGCGGGATCTGAGCAGTTCTTC
D gene: TRBD2
J gene: TRBJ2-1
clone size: few
V gene: TRBV5-4

CDR3 protein: CASSLGQINLDTEAFF
CDR3 DNA: TGTGCCAGCAGCCTCGGACAGATAAACCTGGACACTGAAGCTTTCTTT
D gene: -
J gene: TRBJ1-1
clone size: many
V gene: TRBV7-8

CDR3 protein: CASSVGRTDYYEQYF
CDR3 DNA: TGTGCCAGCAGCGTAGGGCGCACAGATTACTACGAGCAGTACTTC
D gene: -
J gene: TRBJ2-7
clone size: few
V gene: TRBV9

CDR3 protein: CASSYSQGALYGYTF
CDR3 DNA: TGTGCCAGCAGTTACTCCCAGGGGGCCCTCTATGGCTACACCTTC
D gene: TRBD1
J gene: TRBJ1-2
clone size: many
V gene: TRBV6-6

CDR3 protein: CSASDRVASPLHF
CDR3 DNA: TGCAGTGCTTCTGACAGGGTTGCTTCACCCCTCCACTTT
D gene: TRBD1
J gene: TRBJ1-6
clone size: -
V gene: TRBV20-1

CDR3 protein: CATSSRTPFGLAGSSYEQYF
CDR3 DNA: TGTGCCACCAGCTCCCGAACACCATTCGGACTAGCGGGGAGCTCCTACGAGCAGTACTTC
D gene: TRBD2
J gene: TRBJ2-7
clone size: many
V gene: TRBV15

CDR3 protein: CASSLSGHTNEKLFF
CDR3 DNA: TGTGCCAGCAGCTTAAGTGGACACACTAATGAAAAACTGTTTTTT
D gene: -
J gene: TRBJ1-4
clone size: many
V gene: TRBV7-8

CDR3 protein: CASSETALAKNIQYF
CDR3 DNA: TGTGCCAGCAGCGAGACCGCTTTAGCCAAAAACATTCAGTACTTC
D gene: -
J gene: TRBJ2-4
clone size: many
V gene: TRBV9

CDR3 protein: CASSQVLGFGQVYYNEQFF
CDR3 DNA: TGTGCCAGCAGCCAAGTTTTGGGGTTCGGACAGGTTTACTACAATGAGCAGTTCTTC
D gene: TRBD1
J gene: TRBJ2-1
clone size: many
V gene: TRBV6-1

CDR3 protein: CASSFLGPGTHTLYEQYF
CDR3 DNA: TGTGCCAGCAGCTTCTTAGGTCCGGGAACCCATACCCTCTACGAGCAGTACTTC
D gene: -
J gene: TRBJ2-7
clone size: many
V gene: TRBV7-3

CDR3 protein: CASGGQYGYTF
CDR3 DNA: TGTGCCAGCGGTGGACAGTATGGCTACACCTTC
D gene: -
J gene: TRBJ1-2
clone size: many
V gene: TRBV28

CDR3 protein: CASSPRPGGNYEQYF
CDR3 DNA: TGTGCCAGCAGCCCTAGGCCAGGGGGAAACTACGAGCAGTACTTC
D gene: TRBD1
J gene: TRBJ2-7
clone size: many
V gene: TRBV11-1

CDR3 protein: CASSQEGTGGYEQYF
CDR3 DNA: TGTGCCAGCAGCCAAGAAGGAACAGGGGGCTACGAGCAGTACTTC
D gene: TRBD1
J gene: TRBJ2-7
clone size: -
V gene: TRBV4-2

CDR3 protein: CASSILGTNYGYTF
CDR3 DNA: TGTGCCAGCAGCATCCTTGGAACTAACTATGGCTACACCTTC
D gene: -
J gene: TRBJ1-2
clone size: -
V gene: TRBV13

CDR3 protein: CASSPRVGLASDTQYF
CDR3 DNA: TGTGCCAGCAGCCCCCGGGTGGGACTAGCTTCAGATACGCAGTATTTT
D gene: TRBD2
J gene: TRBJ2-3
clone size: -
V gene: TRBV5-4

CDR3 protein: CASSVHPGQGAGEQYF
CDR3 DNA: TGTGCCAGCAGCGTACACCCGGGACAGGGGGCGGGGGAGCAGTACTTC
D gene: TRBD1
J gene: TRBJ2-7
clone size: many
V gene: TRBV9

CDR3 protein: CASSFEGDYGYTF
CDR3 DNA: TGTGCCAGCAGCTTCGAGGGCGACTATGGCTACACCTTC
D gene: -
J gene: TRBJ1-2
clone size: few
V gene: TRBV11-3

CDR3 protein: CASSLVWGLLGNEQFF
CDR3 DNA: TGTGCCAGCAGCTTAGTCTGGGGACTACTCGGCAATGAGCAGTTCTTC
D gene: TRBD2
J gene: TRBJ2-1
clone size: many
V gene: TRBV7-9

CDR3 protein: CASSYSIQGRATNEKLFF
CDR3 DNA: TGTGCCAGCAGCTACTCAATACAGGGTCGGGCAACTAATGAAAAACTGTTTTTT
D gene: -
J gene: TRBJ1-4
clone size: many
V gene: TRBV3-1

CDR3 protein: CASSSMTDSSYNEQFF
CDR3 DNA: TGTGCCAGCAGCTCGATGACCGATAGCTCCTACAATGAGCAGTTCTTC
D gene: -
J gene: TRBJ2-1
clone size: many
V gene: TRBV11-1

CDR3 protein: CASSRSPSGVTYNEQFF
CDR3 DNA: TGTGCCAGCAGCCGATCGCCTAGCGGGGTAACCTACAATGAGCAGTTCTTC
D gene: TRBD2
J gene: TRBJ2-1
clone size: many
V gene: TRBV7-8

CDR3 protein: CALTLGGIGDEQYF
CDR3 DNA: TGTGCCTTGACCTTGGGGGGAATTGGAGACGAGCAGTACTTC
D gene: -
J gene: TRBJ2-7
clone size: many
V gene: TRBV30

CDR3 protein: CASSQFLGENEKLFF
CDR3 DNA: TGTGCCAGCAGCCAATTTTTGGGGGAAAACGAAAAACTGTTTTTT
D gene: -
J gene: TRBJ1-4
clone size: -
V gene: TRBV4-2

CDR3 protein: CASSQDSEAPSSYNEQFF
CDR3 DNA: TGTGCCAGCAGCCAAGATTCTGAGGCCCCCTCCTCGTACAATGAGCAGTTCTTC
D gene: -
J gene: TRBJ2-1
clone size: -
V gene: TRBV4-2

CDR3 protein: CASSVSHPTDTQYF
CDR3 DNA: TGCGCCAGCAGTGTGTCACACCCCACAGATACGCAGTATTTT
D gene: -
J gene: TRBJ2-3
clone size: -
V gene: TRBV10-1

CDR3 protein: CASSIRQGDQPQHF
CDR3 DNA: TGTGCCAGTAGTATAAGGCAGGGCGATCAGCCCCAGCATTTT
D gene: -
J gene: TRBJ1-5
clone size: many
V gene: TRBV19

CDR3 protein: CASSPIPGASGYTF
CDR3 DNA: TGTGCTAGCAGCCCAATTCCGGGGGCGAGTGGCTACACCTTC
D gene: -
J gene: TRBJ1-2
clone size: many
V gene: TRBV7-7

CDR3 protein: CASSPVEQFF
CDR3 DNA: TGTGCCAGCAGCCCCGTCGAGCAGTTCTTC
D gene: -
J gene: TRBJ2-1
clone size: many
V gene: TRBV7-9

CDR3 protein: CASSTRGLGTEAFF
CDR3 DNA: TGTGCCAGCAGTACCAGGGGGCTTGGCACTGAAGCTTTCTTT
D gene: TRBD1
J gene: TRBJ1-1
clone size: many
V gene: TRBV6-1

CDR3 protein: CASSQEDSGGVETQYF
CDR3 DNA: TGTGCCAGCAGCCAAGAGGATAGCGGGGGTGTGGAGACCCAGTACTTC
D gene: TRBD2
J gene: TRBJ2-5
clone size: -
V gene: TRBV4-2

CDR3 protein: CSSRQGNQPQHF
CDR3 DNA: TGCAGCTCCAGACAGGGGAATCAGCCCCAGCATTTT
D gene: TRBD1
J gene: TRBJ1-5
clone size: many
V gene: TRBV20-1

CDR3 protein: CASSSGQINEKLFF
CDR3 DNA: TGTGCCAGCAGCTCGGGACAGATTAATGAAAAACTGTTTTTT
D gene: TRBD1
J gene: TRBJ1-4
clone size: -
V gene: TRBV5-4

CDR3 protein: CASSLGGISYEQYF
CDR3 DNA: TGTGCCAGCAGCTTGGGAGGGATCTCCTACGAGCAGTACTTC
D gene: -
J gene: TRBJ2-7
clone size: many
V gene: TRBV5-8

CDR3 protein: CASSPDSGMVYEQYF
CDR3 DNA: TGTGCCAGCAGCCCGGACAGCGGGATGGTCTACGAGCAGTACTTC
D gene: -
J gene: TRBJ2-7
clone size: many
V gene: TRBV7-3

CDR3 protein: CASSQEGGTDTQYF
CDR3 DNA: TGTGCCAGCAGCCAAGAGGGTGGCACAGATACGCAGTATTTT
D gene: -
J gene: TRBJ2-3
clone size: many
V gene: TRBV3-1

CDR3 protein: CASISGAYEQYF
CDR3 DNA: TGTGCCAGCATCTCGGGGGCCTACGAGCAGTACTTC
D gene: -
J gene: TRBJ2-7
clone size: -
V gene: TRBV6-2/TRBV6-3

CDR3 protein: CASSVGGWDGYTF
CDR3 DNA: TGTGCCAGCAGTGTTGGCGGATGGGATGGCTACACCTTC
D gene: -
J gene: TRBJ1-2
clone size: many
V gene: TRBV2

CDR3 protein: CSAVRGNEQFF
CDR3 DNA: TGCAGCGCTGTTAGAGGCAATGAGCAGTTCTTC
D gene: -
J gene: TRBJ2-1
clone size: many
V gene: TRBV29-1